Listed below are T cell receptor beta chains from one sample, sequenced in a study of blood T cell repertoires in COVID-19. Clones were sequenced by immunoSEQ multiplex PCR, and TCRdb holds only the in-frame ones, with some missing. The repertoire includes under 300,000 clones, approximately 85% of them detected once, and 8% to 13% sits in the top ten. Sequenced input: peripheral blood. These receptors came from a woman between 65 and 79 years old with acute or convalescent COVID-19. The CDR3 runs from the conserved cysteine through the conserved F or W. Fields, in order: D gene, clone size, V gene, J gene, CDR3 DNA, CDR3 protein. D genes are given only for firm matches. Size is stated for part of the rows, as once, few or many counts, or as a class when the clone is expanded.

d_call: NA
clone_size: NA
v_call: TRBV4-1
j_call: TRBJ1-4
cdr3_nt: TGCGCCAGCAGCCAAGGGACGGGATCAACTAATGAAAAACTGTTTTTT
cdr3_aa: CASSQGTGSTNEKLFF

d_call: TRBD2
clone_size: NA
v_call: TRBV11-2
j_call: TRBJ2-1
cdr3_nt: TGTGCCAGCAGCTCGCAACTAGCGGGGGTGAATGAGCAGTTCTTC
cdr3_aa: CASSSQLAGVNEQFF

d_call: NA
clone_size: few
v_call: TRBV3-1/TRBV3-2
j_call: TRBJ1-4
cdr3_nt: TGTGCCAGCAGCCAAGTATCTGGTAGGACAGCTAATGAAAAACTGTTTTTT
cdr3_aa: CASSQVSGRTANEKLFF

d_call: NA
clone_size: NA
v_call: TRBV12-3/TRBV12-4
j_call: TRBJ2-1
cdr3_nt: TGTGCCAGCAGGTCTCGAGGTTACAATGAGCAGTTCTTC
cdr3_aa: CASRSRGYNEQFF

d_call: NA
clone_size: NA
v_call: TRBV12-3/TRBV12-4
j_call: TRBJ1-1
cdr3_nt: TGTGCCAGCAGTTTAGCGGCGAACACTGAAGCTTTCTTT
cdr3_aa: CASSLAANTEAFF

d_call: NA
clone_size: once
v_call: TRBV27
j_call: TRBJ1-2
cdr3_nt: TGTGCCAGCAGTAGACCAGGGATTAATGGCTACACCTTC
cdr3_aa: CASSRPGINGYTF

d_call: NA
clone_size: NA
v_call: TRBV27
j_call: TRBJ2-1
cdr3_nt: TGTGCCAGCAGTTTAGGGAGCGTTACCTACAATGAGCAGTTCTTC
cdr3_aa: CASSLGSVTYNEQFF

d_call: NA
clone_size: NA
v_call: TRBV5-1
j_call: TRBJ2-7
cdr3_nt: TGCGCCAGCAGCTTGGCTGGCGGGGACTCCTACGAGCAGTACTTC
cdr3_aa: CASSLAGGDSYEQYF

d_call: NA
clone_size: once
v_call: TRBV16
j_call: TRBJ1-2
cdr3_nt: TGTGCCAGCAGCCAATCTTCCCAACTCGGCTACACCTTC
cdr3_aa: CASSQSSQLGYTF

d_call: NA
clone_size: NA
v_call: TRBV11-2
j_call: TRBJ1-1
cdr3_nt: TGTGCCAGCGAGAGGAGCATGAACACTGAAGCTTTCTTT
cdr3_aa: CASERSMNTEAFF

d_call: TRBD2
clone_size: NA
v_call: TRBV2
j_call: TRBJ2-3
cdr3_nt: TGTGCCAGCAGATGGACTAGGGGTCTGACAGATACGCAGTATTTT
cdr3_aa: CASRWTRGLTDTQYF

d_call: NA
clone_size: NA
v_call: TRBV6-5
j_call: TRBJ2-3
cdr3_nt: TGTGCCAGCAGTTACGCGCGGGTCACAGATACGCAGTATTTT
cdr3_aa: CASSYARVTDTQYF

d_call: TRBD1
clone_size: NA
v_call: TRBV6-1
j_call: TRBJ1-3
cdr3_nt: TGTGCCAGCAGTGAAGCGGCGGGACAGGGTATTGGGCGCCGGAACACCATATATTTT
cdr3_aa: CASSEAAGQGIGRRNTIYF

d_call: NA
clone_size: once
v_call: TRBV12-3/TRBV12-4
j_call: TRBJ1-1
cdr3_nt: TGTGCCAGCACCCACACAGAGAACACTGAAGCTTTCTTT
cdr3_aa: CASTHTENTEAFF